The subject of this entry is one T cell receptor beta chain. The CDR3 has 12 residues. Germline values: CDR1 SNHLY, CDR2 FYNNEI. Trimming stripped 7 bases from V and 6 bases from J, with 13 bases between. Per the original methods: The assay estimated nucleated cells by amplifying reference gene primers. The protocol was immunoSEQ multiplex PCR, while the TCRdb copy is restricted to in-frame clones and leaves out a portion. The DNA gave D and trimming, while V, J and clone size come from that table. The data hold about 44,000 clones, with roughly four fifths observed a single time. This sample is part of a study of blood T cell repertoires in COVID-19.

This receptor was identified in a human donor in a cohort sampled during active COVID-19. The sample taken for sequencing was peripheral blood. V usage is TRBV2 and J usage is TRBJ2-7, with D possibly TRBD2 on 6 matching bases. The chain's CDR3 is CASIGTWAEQYF. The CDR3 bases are TGTGCCAGCATCGGGACTTGGGCCGAGCAGTACTTC.